This T cell receptor beta chain is drawn from a study of graft-versus-host responses after intestinal transplantation. Germline V lookup: CDR1 MNHEY, CDR2 SMNVEV (reference sequence). The CDR3 loop spans 14 amino acids. The J segment lost 8 bases and the V segment lost 6 bases, leaving 10 bases of the junction unmatched. Generated by immunoSEQ multiplex PCR, the TCRdb table keeps only in-frame clones and is missing some. The sample records 85,000 to 100,000 clones, less than 95% being singletons. In the case of this clone: Antigen unknown.

This receptor was obtained from a human donor who was the organ donor for an intestinal transplant. The starting material was unstimulated CD8+ T cells sorted from spleen or lymph node cells, obtained before transplant. V usage is TRBV27 and J usage is TRBJ1-3, with 7 positions matching TRBD1. Here the CDR3 DNA reads TGTGCCAGCAGCCTTATAAAGGGGGCGCACACCATATATTTT. This encodes CASSLIKGAHTIYF.